This T cell receptor (beta chain) comes out of a study of blood T cell repertoires in COVID-19. In the study overall: The samples span acute and convalescent COVID-19 from the United States, Italy and Spain.

Followed longitudinally, the Seattle patients had been enrolled during active infection. Authors' data handling: Nucleated cell number was recorded as an estimate derived from reference gene primer amplification. Assay: immunoSEQ multiplex PCR; the TCRdb copy retains only in-frame clones and omits some. From that table come the V and J calls and clone size; the DNA was used to work out D and trimming. In the table there are 250,000 to 350,000 clones, about 88% of which are singletons. CDR3 length: 16 amino acids. Germline CDR1 and CDR2: LNHDA and SQIVND (reference sequence). With 6 bases clipped from V and 5 bases from J, the junction kept 13 bases outside the gene matches.

The source is a human donor with COVID-19, enrolled during active disease. The donor label of this sample is uncertain. The genes are TRBV19 and TRBJ1-2, with 9 bases lining up with TRBD1. Sequenced: peripheral blood. The CDR3 nucleotides read TGTGCCAGTAGGACTCCTCGGGACAGGGACCCTTATGGCTACACCTTC. Protein product: CASRTPRDRDPYGYTF.